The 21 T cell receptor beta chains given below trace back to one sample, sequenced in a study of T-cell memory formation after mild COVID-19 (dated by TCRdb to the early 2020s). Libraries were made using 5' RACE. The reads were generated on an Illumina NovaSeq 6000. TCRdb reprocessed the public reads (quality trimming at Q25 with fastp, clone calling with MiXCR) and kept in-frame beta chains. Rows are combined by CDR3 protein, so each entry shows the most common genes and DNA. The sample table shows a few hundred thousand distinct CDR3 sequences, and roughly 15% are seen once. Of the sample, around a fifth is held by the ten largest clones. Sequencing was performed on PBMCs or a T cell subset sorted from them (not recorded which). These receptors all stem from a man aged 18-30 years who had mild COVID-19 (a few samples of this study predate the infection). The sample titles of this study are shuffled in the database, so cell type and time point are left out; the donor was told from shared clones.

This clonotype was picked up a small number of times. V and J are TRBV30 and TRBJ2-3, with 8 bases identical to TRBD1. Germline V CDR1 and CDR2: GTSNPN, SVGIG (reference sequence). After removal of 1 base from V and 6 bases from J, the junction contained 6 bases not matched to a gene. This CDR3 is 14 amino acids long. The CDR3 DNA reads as TGTGCCTGGAGTGATGGACAGGGATTTGATACGCAGTATTTT. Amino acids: CAWSDGQGFDTQYF. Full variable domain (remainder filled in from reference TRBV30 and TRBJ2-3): SQTIHQWPATLVQPVGSPLSLECTVEGTSNPNLYWYRQAAGRGLQLLFYSVGIGQISSEVPQNLSASRPQDRQFILSSKKLLLSDSGFYLCAWSDGQGFDTQYFGPGTRLTVL.

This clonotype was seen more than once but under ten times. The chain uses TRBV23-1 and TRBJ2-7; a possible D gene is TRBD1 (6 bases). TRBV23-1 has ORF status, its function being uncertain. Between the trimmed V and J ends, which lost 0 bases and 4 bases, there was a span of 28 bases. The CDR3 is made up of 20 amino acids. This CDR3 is CASSQSGAGALGTVPYEQYV. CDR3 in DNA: TGCGCCAGCAGTCAATCAGGGGCAGGGGCCCTGGGGACCGTTCCTTACGAGCAGTACGTC.

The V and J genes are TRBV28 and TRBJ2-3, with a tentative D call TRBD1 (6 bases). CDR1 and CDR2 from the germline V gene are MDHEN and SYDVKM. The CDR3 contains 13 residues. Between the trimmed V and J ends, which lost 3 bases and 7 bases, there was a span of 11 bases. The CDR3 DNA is TGTGCCAGCAGTTTGGGGGACAAAAATACGCAGTATTTT. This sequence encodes CASSLGDKNTQYF.

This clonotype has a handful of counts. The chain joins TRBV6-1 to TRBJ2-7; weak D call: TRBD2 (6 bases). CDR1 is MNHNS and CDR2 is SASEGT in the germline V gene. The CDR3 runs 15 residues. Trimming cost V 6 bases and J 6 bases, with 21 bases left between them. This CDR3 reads CASRQVAGGEREQYV. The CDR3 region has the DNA TGTGCCAGCAGGCAGGTGGCAGGAGGGGAGCGCGAGCAGTACGTC.

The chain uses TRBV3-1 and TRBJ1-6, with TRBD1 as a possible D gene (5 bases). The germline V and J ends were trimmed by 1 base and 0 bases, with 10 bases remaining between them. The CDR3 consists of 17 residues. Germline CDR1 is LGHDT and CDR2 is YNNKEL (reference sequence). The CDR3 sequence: CASSQARTSSYNSPLHF. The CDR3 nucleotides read TGTGCCAGCAGCCAAGCGCGGACAAGCTCCTATAATTCACCCCTCCACTTT.

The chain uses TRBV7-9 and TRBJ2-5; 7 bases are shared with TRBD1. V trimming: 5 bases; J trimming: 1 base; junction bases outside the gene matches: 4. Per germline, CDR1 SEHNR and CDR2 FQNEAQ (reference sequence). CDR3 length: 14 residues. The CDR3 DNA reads TGTGCCAGCAGCCGAGGGGGCTTCCAAGAGACCCAGTACTTC. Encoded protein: CASSRGGFQETQYF.

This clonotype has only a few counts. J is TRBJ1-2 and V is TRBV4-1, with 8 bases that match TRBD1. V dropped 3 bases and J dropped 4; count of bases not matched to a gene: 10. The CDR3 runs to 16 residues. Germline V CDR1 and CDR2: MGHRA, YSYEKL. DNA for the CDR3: TGCGCCAGCAGCCACCTGACCCGGGACAGGAGCTATGGCTACACCTTC. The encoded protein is CASSHLTRDRSYGYTF.

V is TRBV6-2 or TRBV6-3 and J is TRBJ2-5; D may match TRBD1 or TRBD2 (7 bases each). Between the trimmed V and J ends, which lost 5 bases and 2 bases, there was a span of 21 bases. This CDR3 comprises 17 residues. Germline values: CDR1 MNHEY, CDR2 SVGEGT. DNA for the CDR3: TGTGCCAGCAGTCCGATCTTCAGGGGGAGGGGGCAAGAGACCCAGTACTTC. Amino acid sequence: CASSPIFRGRGQETQYF.

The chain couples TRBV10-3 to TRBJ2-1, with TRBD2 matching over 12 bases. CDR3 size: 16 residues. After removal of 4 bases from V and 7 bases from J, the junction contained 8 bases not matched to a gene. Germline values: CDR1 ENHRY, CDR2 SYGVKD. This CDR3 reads CAISASLAGGKNEQFF. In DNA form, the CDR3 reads TGTGCCATCAGTGCCTCGCTAGCGGGGGGGAAGAATGAGCAGTTCTTC.

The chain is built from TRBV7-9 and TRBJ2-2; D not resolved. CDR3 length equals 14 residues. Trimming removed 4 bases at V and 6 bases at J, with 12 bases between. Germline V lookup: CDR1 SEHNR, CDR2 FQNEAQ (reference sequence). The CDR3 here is CASSYSTWAGELFF. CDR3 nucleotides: TGTGCCAGCAGCTACAGCACTTGGGCCGGGGAGCTGTTTTTT.

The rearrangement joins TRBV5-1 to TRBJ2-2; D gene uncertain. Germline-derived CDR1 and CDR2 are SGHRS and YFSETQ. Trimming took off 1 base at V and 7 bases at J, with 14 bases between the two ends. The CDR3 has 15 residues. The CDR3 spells CASSLTSPGGGELFF. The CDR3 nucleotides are TGCGCCAGCAGCTTGACCAGTCCGGGTGGCGGGGAGCTGTTTTTT.

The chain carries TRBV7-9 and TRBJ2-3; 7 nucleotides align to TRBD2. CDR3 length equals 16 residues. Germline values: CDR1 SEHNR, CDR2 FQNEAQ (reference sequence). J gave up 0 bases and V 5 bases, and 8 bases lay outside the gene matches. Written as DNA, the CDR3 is TGTGCCAGCAGCCCCCTTACCGGGGGGAGCACAGATACGCAGTATTTT. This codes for CASSPLTGGSTDTQYF.

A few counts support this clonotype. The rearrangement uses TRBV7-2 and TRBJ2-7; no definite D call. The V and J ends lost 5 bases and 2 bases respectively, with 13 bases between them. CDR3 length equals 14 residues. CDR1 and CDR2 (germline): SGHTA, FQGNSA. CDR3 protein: CASSPTAYTYEQYF. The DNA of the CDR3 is TGTGCCAGCAGCCCAACAGCGTACACCTACGAGCAGTACTTC.

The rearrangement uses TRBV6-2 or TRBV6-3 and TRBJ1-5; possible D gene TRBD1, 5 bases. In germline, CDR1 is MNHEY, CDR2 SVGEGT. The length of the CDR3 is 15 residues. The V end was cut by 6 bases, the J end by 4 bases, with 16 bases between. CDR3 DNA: TGTGCCAGCAGGCGTGCCTTCAGGGAAAATCAGCCCCAGCATTTT. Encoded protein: CASRRAFRENQPQHF.

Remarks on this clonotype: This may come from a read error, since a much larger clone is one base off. CDR3: CASSLGYTGEMFF. The CDR3 DNA is TGTGCCAGCAGCTTGGGGTACACCGGGGAGATGTTTTTT. The V gene is TRBV5-4, the J gene TRBJ2-2; D perhaps matches TRBD2 (5 bases). Germline CDR1 reads SGHNT; CDR2 reads YYREEE (reference sequence). The CDR3 runs to 13 residues.

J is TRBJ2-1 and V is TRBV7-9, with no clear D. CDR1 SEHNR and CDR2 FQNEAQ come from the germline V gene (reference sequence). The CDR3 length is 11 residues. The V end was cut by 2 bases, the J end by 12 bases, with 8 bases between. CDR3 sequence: CASSLPTAQFF. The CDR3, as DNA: TGTGCCAGCAGCTTACCGACGGCGCAGTTCTTC.

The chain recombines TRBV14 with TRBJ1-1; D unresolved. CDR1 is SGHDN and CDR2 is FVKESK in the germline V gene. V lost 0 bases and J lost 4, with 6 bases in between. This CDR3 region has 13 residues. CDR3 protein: CASSQDLSTEAFF. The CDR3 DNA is TGTGCCAGCAGCCAAGATCTGAGCACTGAAGCTTTCTTT.

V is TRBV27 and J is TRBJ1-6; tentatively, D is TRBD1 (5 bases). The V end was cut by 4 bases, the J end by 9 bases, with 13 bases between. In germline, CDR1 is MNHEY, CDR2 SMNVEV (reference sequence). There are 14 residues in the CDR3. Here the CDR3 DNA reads TGTGCCAGCAGTTCCGGGACCAGCTTTTCACCCCTCCACTTT. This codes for CASSSGTSFSPLHF.

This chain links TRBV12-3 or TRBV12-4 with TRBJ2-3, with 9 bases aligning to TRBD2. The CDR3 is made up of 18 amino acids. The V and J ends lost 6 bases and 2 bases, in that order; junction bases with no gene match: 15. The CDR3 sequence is CASSLGVTRGGDTDTQYF. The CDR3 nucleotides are TGTGCCAGCAGCCTAGGGGTAACTCGCGGGGGGGACACAGATACGCAGTATTTT.

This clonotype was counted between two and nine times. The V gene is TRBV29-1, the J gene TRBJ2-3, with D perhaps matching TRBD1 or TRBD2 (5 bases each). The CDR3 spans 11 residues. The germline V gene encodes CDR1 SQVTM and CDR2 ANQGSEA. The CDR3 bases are TGCAGTTGGGGCGTCCGGGGTACGCAGTATTTT. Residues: CSWGVRGTQYF.

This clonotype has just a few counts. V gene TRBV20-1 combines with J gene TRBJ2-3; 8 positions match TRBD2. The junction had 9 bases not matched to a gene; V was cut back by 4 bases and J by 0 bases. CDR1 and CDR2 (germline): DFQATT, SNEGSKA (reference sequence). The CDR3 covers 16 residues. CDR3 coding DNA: TGCAGTGCTACTAACAGGCGGGGGGACAGCACAGATACGCAGTATTTT. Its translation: CSATNRRGDSTDTQYF.